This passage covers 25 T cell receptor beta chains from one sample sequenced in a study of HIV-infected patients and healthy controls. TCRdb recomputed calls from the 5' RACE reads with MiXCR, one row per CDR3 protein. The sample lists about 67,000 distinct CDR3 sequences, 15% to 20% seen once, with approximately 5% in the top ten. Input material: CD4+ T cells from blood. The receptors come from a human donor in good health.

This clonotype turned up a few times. The CDR3 coding sequence is TGTGCCAGTAGTGCCCGACAGGGAATTGGCTACACCTTC. Translating it yields CASSARQGIGYTF. This chain connects TRBV19 to TRBJ1-2; 7 nucleotides match TRBD1. This CDR3 has 13 amino acids. V shed 5 bases and J 7 bases; nucleotides not matched to a gene: 7. The germline V gene has CDR1 LNHDA and CDR2 SQIVND (reference sequence).

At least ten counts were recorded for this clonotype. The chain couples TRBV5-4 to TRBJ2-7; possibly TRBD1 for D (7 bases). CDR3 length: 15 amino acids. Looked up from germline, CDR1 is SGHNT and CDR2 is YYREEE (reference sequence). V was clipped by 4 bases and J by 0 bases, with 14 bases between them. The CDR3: CASSPAGGGSYEQYF. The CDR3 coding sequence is TGTGCCAGCAGCCCGGCAGGGGGAGGCTCCTACGAGCAGTACTTC. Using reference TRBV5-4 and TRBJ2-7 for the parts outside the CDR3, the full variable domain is ETGVTQSPTHLIKTRGQQVTLRCSSQSGHNTVSWYQQALGQGPQFIFQYYREEENGRGNFPPRFSGLQFPNYSSELNVNALELDDSALYLCASSPAGGGSYEQYFGPGTRLTVT.

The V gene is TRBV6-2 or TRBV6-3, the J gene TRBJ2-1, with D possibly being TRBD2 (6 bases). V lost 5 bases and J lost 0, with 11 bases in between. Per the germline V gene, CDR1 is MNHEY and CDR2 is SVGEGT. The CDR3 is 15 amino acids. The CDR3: CASSRGLRSYNEQFF. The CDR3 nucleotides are TGTGCCAGCAGTCGGGGACTCCGCTCCTACAATGAGCAGTTCTTC.

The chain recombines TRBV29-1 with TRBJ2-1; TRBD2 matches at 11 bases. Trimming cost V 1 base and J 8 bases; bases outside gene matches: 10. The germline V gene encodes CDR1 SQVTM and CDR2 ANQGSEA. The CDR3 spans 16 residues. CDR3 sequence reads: CSVEGGASGRFDEQFF. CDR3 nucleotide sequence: TGCAGCGTTGAAGGTGGGGCTAGCGGGAGGTTCGATGAGCAGTTCTTC.

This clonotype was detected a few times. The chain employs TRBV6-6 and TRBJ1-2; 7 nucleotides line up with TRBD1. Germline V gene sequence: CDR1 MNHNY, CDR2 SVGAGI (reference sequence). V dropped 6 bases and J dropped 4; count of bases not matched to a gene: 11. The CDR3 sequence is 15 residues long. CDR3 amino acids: CASRPGGQPGYGYTF. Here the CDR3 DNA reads TGTGCCAGCAGACCCGGGGGACAGCCGGGCTATGGCTACACCTTC.

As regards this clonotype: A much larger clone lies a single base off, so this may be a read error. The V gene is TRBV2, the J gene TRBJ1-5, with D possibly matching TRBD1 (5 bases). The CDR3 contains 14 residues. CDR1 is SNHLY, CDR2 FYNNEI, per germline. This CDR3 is CASSVDISHHPQHF. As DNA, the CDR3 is TGTGCCAGCAGTGTGGACATTAGCCATCACCCCCAGCATTTT.

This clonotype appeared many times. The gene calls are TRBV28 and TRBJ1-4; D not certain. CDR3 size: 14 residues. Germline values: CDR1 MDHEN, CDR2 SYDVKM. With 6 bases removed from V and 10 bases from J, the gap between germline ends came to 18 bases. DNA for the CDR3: TGTGCCAGCAGCACTGGCCCGACGTCAGGAAAACTGTTTTTT. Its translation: CASSTGPTSGKLFF.

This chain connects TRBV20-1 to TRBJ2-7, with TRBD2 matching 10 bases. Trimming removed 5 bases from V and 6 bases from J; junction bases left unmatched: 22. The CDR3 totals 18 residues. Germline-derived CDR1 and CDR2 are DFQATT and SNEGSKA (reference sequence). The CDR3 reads CSAGGGSSGGTMPAEQYF. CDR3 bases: TGCAGTGCTGGAGGGGGTAGTAGCGGGGGGACGATGCCGGCCGAGCAGTACTTC.

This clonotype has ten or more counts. This CDR3 reads CSVSDRVAEAFF. CDR3 nucleotide sequence: TGCAGCGTTTCTGACAGGGTCGCTGAAGCTTTCTTT. The J gene is TRBJ1-1, the V gene TRBV29-1, with TRBD1 identical over 7 bases. Per the germline V gene, CDR1 is SQVTM and CDR2 is ANQGSEA. V shed 5 bases, J shed 6 bases, and the junction held 6 bases outside the gene matches. This CDR3 contains 12 residues.

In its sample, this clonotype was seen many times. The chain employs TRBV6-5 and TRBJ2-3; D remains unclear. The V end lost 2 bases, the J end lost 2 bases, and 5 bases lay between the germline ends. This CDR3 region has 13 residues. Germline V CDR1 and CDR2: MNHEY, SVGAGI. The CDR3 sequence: CASSYTITDTQYF. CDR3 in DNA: TGTGCCAGCAGTTACACCATCACAGATACGCAGTATTTT.

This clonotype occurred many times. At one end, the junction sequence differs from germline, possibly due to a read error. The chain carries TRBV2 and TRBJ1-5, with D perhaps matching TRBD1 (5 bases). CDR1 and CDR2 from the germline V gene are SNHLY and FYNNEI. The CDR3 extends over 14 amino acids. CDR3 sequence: CASSVDISHQPQHF. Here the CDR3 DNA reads TGTGCCAGCAGTGTGGACATTAGCCATCAGCCCCAGCATTTT.

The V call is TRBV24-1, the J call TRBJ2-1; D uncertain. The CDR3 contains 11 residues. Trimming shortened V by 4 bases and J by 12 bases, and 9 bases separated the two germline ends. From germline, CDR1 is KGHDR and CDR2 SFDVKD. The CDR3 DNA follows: TGTGCCACCAGTGAATCTGGGCGGCAGTTCTTC. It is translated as CATSESGRQFF.

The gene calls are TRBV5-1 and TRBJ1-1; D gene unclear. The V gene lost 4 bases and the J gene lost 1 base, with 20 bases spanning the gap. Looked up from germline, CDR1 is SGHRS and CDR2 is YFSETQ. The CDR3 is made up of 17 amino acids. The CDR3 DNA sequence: TGCGCCAGCAGCGAATCGAACAGAGGAACGGGGAACACTGAAGCTTTCTTT. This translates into CASSESNRGTGNTEAFF.

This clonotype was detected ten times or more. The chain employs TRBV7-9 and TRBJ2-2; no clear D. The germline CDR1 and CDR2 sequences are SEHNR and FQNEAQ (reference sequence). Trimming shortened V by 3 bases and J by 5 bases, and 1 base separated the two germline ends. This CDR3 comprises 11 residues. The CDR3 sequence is CASSLTGELFF. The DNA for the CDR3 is TGTGCCAGCAGCTTGACCGGGGAGCTGTTTTTT.

CDR3 in amino acids: CATRSAVGLEQYF. The CDR3 nucleotides are TGTGCCACCAGGTCAGCGGTGGGCTTGGAGCAGTACTTC. V usage is TRBV24-1 and J usage is TRBJ2-7; weak D call: TRBD2 (5 bases). The germline V and J ends were trimmed by 7 bases and 7 bases, with 16 bases remaining between them. The germline CDR1 and CDR2 sequences are KGHDR and SFDVKD. The CDR3 sequence is 13 residues long.

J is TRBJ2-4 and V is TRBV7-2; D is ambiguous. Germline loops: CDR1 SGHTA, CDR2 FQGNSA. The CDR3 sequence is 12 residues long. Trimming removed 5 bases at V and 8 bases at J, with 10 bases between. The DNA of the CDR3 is TGTGCCAGCAGCATGACTGGTGACATTCAGTACTTC. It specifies CASSMTGDIQYF.

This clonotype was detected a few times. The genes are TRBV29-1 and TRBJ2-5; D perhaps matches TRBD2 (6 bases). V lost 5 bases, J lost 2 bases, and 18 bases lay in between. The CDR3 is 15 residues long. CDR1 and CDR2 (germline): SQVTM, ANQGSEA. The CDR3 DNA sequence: TGCAGCGTTCAACTTTTTCGGGAGAGACAAGAGACCCAGTACTTC. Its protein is CSVQLFRERQETQYF.

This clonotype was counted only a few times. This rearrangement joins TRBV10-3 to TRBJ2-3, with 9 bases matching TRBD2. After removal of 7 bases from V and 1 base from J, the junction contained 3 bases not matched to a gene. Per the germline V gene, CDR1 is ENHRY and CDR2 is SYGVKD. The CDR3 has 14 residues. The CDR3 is CAINPSGGTDTQYF. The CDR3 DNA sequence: TGTGCCATCAACCCTAGCGGGGGCACAGATACGCAGTATTTT.

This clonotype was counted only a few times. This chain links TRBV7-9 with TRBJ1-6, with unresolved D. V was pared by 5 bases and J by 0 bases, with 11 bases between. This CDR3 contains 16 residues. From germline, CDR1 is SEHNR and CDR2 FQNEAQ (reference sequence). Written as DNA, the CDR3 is TGTGCCAGCAGCCTCGGCGGGAGCTCCTATAATTCACCCCTCCACTTT. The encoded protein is CASSLGGSSYNSPLHF.

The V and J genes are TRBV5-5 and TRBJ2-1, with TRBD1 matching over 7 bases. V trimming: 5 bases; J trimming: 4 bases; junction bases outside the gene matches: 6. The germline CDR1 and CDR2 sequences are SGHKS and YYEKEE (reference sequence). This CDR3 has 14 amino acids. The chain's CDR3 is CASSTGTAYNEQFF. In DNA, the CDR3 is TGTGCCAGCAGTACCGGGACAGCATACAATGAGCAGTTCTTC.

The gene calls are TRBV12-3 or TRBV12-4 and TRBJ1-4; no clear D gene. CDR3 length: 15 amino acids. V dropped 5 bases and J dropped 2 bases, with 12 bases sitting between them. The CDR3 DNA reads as TGTGCCAGCAGTCCCGGCGGGGTTACTAATGAAAAACTGTTTTTT. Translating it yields CASSPGGVTNEKLFF.

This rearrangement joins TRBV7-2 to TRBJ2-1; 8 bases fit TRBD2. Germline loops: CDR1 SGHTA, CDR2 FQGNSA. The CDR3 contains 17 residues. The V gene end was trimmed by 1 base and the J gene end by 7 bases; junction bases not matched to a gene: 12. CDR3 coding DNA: TGTGCCAGCAGCTTAGGGATCTGGCGGGGGGCCGGAAATGAGCAGTTCTTC. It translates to CASSLGIWRGAGNEQFF.

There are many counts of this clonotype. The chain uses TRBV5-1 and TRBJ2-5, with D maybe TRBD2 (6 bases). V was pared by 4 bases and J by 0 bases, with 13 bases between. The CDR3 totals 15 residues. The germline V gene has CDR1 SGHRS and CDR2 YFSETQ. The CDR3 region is CASSPGLTYQETQYF. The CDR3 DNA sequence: TGCGCCAGCAGCCCGGGACTCACGTACCAAGAGACCCAGTACTTC.

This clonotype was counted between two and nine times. This CDR3 is CSTYYGGAKNTDTQYF. The CDR3, as DNA: TGCAGCACCTACTACGGGGGGGCGAAAAACACAGATACGCAGTATTTT. The rearrangement uses TRBV29-1 and TRBJ2-3, with 8 bases that match TRBD2. Germline CDR1 reads SQVTM; CDR2 reads ANQGSEA. The CDR3 sequence is 16 residues long. The J segment lost 2 bases and the V segment lost 8 bases, leaving 15 bases of the junction unmatched.

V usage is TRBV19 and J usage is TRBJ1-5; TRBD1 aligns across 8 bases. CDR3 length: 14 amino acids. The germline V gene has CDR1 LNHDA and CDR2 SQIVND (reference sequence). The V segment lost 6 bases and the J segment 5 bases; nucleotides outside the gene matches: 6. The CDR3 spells CASRLRTGHQPQHF. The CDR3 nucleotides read TGTGCCAGTAGGTTGCGGACAGGGCATCAGCCCCAGCATTTT.